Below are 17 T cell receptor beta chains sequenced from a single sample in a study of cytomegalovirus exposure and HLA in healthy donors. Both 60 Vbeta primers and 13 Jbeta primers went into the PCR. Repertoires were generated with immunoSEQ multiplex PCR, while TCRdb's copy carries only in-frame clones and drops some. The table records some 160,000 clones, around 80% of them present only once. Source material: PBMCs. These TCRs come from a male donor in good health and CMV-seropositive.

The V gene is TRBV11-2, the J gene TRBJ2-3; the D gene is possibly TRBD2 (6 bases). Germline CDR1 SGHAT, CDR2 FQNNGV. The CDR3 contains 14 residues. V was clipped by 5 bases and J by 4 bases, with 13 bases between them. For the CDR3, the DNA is TGTGCCAGCAGCCCGGGACTGGTTGCAGATACGCAGTATTTT. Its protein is CASSPGLVADTQYF.

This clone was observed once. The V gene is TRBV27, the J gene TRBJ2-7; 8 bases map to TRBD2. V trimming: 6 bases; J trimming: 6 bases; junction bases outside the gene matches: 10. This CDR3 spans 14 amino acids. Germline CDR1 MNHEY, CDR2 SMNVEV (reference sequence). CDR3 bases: TGTGCCAGCAGCCCAGCGGGAGAAGGGCGCGAGCAGTACTTC. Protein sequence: CASSPAGEGREQYF.

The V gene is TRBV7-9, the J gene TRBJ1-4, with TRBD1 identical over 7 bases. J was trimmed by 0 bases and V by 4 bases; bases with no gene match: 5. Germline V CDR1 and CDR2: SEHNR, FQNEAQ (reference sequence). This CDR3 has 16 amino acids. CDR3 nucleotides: TGTGCCAGCAGCTGGGGGACAGCGCCAACTAATGAAAAACTGTTTTTT. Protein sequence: CASSWGTAPTNEKLFF.

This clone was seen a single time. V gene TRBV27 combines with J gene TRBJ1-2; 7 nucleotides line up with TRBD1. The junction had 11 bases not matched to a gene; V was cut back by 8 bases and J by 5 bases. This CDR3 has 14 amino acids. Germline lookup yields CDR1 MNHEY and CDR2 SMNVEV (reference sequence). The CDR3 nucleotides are TGTGCCAGCGGCCTGAGACGGGACAGTTATGGCTACACCTTC. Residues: CASGLRRDSYGYTF.

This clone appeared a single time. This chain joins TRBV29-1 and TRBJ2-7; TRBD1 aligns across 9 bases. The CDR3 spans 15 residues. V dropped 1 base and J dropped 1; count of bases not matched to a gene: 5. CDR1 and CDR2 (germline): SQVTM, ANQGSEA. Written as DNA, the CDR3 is TGCAGCGTTGAAGTTGGGACAGGGACTTCCTACGAGCAGTACTTC. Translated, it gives CSVEVGTGTSYEQYF.

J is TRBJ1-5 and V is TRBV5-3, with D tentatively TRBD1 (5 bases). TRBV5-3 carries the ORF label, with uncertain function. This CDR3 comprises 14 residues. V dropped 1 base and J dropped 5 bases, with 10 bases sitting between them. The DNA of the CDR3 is TGTGCCAGAAGCTTGTTAGGAGGGGATCAGCCCCAGCATTTT. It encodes CARSLLGGDQPQHF.

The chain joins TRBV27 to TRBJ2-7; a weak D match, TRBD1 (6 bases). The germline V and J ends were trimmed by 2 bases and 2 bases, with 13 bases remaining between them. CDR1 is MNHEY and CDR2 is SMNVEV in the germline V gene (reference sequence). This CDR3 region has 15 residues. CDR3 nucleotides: TGTGCCAGCAGTTTACACCTCAGGGGCCCCTACGAGCAGTACTTC. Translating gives CASSLHLRGPYEQYF.

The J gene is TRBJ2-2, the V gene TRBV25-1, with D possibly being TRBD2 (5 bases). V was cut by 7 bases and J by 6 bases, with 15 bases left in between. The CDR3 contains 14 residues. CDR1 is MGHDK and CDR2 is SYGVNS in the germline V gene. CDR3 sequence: CASTLGTRAGELFF. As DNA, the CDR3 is TGTGCCAGCACCCTGGGTACTAGGGCCGGGGAGCTGTTTTTT.

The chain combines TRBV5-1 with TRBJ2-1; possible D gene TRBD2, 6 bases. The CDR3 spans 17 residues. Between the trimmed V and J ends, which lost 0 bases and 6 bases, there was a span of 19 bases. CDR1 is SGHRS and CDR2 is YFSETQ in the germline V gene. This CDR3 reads CASSLAPQATGGNEQFF. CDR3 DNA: TGCGCCAGCAGCTTGGCCCCACAGGCTACCGGGGGCAATGAGCAGTTCTTC.

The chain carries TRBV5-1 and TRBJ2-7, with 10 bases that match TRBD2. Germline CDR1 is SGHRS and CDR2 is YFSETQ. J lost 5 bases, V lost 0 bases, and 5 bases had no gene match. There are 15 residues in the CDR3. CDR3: CASSLVAAGGNEQYF. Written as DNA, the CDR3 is TGCGCCAGCAGCTTGGTGGCAGCGGGAGGGAACGAGCAGTACTTC.

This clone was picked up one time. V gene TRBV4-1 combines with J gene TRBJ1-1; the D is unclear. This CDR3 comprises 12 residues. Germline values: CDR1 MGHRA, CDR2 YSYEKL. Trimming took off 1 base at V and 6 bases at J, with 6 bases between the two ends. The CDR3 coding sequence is TGCGCCAGCAGCCAAGGGAGCGCTGAAGCTTTCTTT. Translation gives CASSQGSAEAFF.

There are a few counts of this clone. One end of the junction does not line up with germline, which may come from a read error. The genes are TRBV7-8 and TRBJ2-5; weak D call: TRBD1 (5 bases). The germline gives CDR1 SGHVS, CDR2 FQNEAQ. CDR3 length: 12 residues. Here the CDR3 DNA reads TGTGCCAGCAGCTTATTTCTAGGCAGGGTGGACTTC. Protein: CASSLFLGRVDF. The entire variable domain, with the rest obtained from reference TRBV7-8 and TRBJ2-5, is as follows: GAGVSQSPRYKVAKRGQDVALRCDPISGHVSLFWYQQALGQGPEFLTYFQNEAQLDKSGLPSDRFFAERPEGSVSTLKIQRTQQEDSAVYLCASSLFLGRVDFGPGTRLLVL.

The CDR3 region is CASSEAGTGEKLFF. The CDR3, as DNA: TGTGCCAGCAGTGAAGCGGGTACAGGGGAAAAACTGTTTTTT. This chain links TRBV6-1 with TRBJ1-4, with D perhaps TRBD1 (6 bases). The germline CDR1 and CDR2 sequences are MNHNS and SASEGT. The CDR3 is 14 residues long. The V end was cut by 0 bases, the J end by 8 bases, with 10 bases between.

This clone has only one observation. CDR3 sequence: CASSLPGTSGSYEQYF. The CDR3 nucleotides are TGTGCCAGCAGCTTGCCCGGGACTAGCGGGAGCTACGAGCAGTACTTC. The chain carries TRBV5-4 and TRBJ2-7, with 14 positions matching TRBD2. CDR3 size: 16 residues. Germline V CDR1 and CDR2: SGHNT, YYREEE (reference sequence). Unmatched junction bases numbered 3, after V lost 1 base and J lost 3 bases.

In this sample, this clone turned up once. The CDR3 bases are TGTGCCAGCAGCTTAGCTGGACAACTTGACACTGAAGCTTTCTTT. It translates to CASSLAGQLDTEAFF. This chain connects TRBV7-9 to TRBJ1-1; maybe TRBD1 (5 bases). The V end was cut by 0 bases, the J end by 3 bases, with 11 bases between. There are 15 residues in the CDR3. Germline CDR1 SEHNR, CDR2 FQNEAQ (reference sequence).

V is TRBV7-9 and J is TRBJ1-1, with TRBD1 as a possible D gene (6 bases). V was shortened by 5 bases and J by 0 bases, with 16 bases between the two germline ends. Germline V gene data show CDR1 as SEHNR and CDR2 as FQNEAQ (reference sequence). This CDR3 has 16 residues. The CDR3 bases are TGTGCCAGCAGCAAAGGAATGGGACACTTGAACACTGAAGCTTTCTTT. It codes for CASSKGMGHLNTEAFF.

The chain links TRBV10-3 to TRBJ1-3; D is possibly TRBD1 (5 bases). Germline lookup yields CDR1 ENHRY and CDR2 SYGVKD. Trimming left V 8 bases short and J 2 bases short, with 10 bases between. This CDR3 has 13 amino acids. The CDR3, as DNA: TGTGCCATCCGGGGGGAGGCTGGAAACACCATATATTTT. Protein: CAIRGEAGNTIYF.